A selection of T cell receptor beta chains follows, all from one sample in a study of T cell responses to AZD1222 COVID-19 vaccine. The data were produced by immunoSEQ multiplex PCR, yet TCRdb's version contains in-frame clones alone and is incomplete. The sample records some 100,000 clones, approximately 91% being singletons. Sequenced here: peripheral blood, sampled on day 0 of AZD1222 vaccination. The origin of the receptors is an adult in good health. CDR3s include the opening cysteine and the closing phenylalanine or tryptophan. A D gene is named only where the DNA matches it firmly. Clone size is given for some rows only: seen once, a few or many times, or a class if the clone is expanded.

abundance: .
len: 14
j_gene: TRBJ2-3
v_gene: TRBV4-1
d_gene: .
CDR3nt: TGCGCCAGCAGCCAGGTCATACCCACAGATACGCAGTATTTT
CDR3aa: CASSQVIPTDTQYF

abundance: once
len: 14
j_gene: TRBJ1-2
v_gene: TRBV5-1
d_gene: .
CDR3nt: TGCGCCAGCAGCCCTAATAGGTTGGAAAATGGCTACACCTTC
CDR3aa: CASSPNRLENGYTF

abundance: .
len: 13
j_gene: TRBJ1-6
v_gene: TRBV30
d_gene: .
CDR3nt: TGTGCCTGGAGGCAGGAGAATAATTCACCCCTCCACTTT
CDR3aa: CAWRQENNSPLHF

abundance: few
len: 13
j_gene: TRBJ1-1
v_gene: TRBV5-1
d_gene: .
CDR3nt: TGCGCCAGCAGCCCCACAGGGATGGGACTGGCTTTCTTT
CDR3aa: CASSPTGMGLAFF

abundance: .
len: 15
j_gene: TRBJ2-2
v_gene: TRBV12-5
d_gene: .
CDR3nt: TGTGCTAGTGGTTTGAACCCAGCGAGCACCGGGGAGCTGTTTTTT
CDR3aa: CASGLNPASTGELFF

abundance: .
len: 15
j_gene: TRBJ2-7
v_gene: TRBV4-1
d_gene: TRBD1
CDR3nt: TGCGCCAGCCAAGACACGACAGGGCCCACCTACGAGCAGTACTTC
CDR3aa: CASQDTTGPTYEQYF

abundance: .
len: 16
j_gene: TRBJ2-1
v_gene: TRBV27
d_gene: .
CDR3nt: TGTGCCAGCAGTTTAACAAACCCAGCCAAAAACAATGAGCAGTTCTTC
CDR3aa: CASSLTNPAKNNEQFF

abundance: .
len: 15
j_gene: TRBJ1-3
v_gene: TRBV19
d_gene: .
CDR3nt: TGTGCCAGCGTGAGACAGCCGAGCTCTGGAAACACCATATATTTT
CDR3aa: CASVRQPSSGNTIYF

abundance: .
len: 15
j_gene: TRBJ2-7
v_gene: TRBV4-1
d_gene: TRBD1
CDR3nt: TGCGCCAGCAGCCAATCCTCGGGACAGACCTACGAGCAGTACTTC
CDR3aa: CASSQSSGQTYEQYF

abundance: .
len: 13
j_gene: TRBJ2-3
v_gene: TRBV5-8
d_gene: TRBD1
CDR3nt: TGTGCCAGCAGCTTGGCCCAGGGGGACGGGCAGTATTTT
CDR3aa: CASSLAQGDGQYF

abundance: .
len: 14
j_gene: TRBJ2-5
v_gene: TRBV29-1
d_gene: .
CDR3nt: TGCAGCGTTCCCGACGGTTTTCGGATAGAGACCCAGTACTTC
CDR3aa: CSVPDGFRIETQYF

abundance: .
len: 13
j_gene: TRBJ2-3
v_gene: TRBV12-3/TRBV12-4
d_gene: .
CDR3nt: TGTGCCAGCACCGTTCGGGGCTCAGATACGCAGTATTTT
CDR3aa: CASTVRGSDTQYF

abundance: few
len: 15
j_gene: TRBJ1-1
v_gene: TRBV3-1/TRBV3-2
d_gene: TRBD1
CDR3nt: TGTGCCAGCAGCCAAGATAGGACAGGGAGAGGTTCAGCTTTCTTT
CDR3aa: CASSQDRTGRGSAFF

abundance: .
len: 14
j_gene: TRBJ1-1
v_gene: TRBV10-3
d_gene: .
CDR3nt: TGTGCCATCAGTGAGTTTCGGGTGAACACTGAAGCTTTCTTT
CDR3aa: CAISEFRVNTEAFF

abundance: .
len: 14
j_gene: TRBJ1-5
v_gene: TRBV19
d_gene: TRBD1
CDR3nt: TGTGCCAGTAGTATGTTTGGACAGGGCCAGCCCCAGCATTTT
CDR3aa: CASSMFGQGQPQHF

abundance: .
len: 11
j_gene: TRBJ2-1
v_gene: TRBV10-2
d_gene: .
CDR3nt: TGCGCCAGCAGTCTCGGGGTAGAGCAGTTCTTC
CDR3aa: CASSLGVEQFF

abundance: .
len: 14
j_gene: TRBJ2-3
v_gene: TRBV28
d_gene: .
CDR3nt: TGTGCCAGCACCCAAAAGCCCTTCACAGATACGCAGTATTTT
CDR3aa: CASTQKPFTDTQYF

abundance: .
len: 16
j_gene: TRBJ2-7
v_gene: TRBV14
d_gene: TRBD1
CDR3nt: TGTGCCAGCAGCCAATTCGGGACAGGGATACCCCACGAGCAGTACTTC
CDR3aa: CASSQFGTGIPHEQYF

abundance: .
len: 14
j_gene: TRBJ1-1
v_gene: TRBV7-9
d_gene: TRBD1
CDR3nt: TGTGCCAGCAGTACAGGGGGAGCGAACACTGAAGCTTTCTTT
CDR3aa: CASSTGGANTEAFF

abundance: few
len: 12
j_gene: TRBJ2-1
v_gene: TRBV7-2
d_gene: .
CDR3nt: TGTGCCAGCAGCTCCGCCAGCATCGAGCAGTTCTTC
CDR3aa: CASSSASIEQFF

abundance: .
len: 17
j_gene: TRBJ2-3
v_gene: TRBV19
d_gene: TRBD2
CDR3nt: TGTGCCAGTAGTCGCATCAGCTCGGGGGGAGCCCCGCGTACGCAGTATTTT
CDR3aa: CASSRISSGGAPRTQYF

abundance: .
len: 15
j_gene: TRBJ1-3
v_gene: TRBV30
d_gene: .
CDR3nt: TGTGCCTGGAGCCCGACAGACTTCTCTGGAAACACCATATATTTT
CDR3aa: CAWSPTDFSGNTIYF

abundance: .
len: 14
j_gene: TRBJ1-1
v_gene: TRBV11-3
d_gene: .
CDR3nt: TGTGCCAGCAGCTTAGATGGCCGGAACACTGAAGCTTTCTTT
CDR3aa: CASSLDGRNTEAFF

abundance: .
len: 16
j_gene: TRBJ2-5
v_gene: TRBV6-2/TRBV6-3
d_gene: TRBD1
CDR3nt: TGTGCCAGCAGTTACTCCGGGACAGGGAAACAAGAGACCCAGTACTTC
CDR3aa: CASSYSGTGKQETQYF

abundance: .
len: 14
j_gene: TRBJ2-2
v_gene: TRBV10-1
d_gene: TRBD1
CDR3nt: TGCGCCAGCTACGCGGACAGGGCCACCGGGGAGCTGTTTTTT
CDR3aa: CASYADRATGELFF

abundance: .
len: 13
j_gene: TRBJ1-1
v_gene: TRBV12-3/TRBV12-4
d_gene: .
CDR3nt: TGTGCCAGCAGCCCTCGTGGGGGCACTGAAGCTTTCTTT
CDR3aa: CASSPRGGTEAFF

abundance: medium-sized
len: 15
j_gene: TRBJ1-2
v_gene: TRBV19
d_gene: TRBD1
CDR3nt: TGTGCCAGTAGTATAGTCTCCGGGACAGCCTATGGCTACACCTTC
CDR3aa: CASSIVSGTAYGYTF

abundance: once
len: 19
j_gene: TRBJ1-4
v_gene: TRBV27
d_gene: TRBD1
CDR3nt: TGTGCCAGCAGGCCGTACCGGGACAGGGTTGTTGGTTCTAATGAAAAACTGTTTTTT
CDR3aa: CASRPYRDRVVGSNEKLFF

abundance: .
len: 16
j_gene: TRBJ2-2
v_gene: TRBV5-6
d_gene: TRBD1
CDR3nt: TGTGCCAGCAAAAGAGACAGGGGGCGCAGGACCGGGGAGCTGTTTTTT
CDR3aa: CASKRDRGRRTGELFF

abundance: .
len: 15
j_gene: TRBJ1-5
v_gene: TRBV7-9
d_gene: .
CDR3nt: TGTGCCAGCAGCTTAGCTGGCAGTTATAATCAGCCCCAGCATTTT
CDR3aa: CASSLAGSYNQPQHF

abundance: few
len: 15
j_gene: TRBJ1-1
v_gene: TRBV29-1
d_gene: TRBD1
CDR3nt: TGCAGCGTTGTCCCGACAGGGGGGATGAACACTGAAGCTTTCTTT
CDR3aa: CSVVPTGGMNTEAFF

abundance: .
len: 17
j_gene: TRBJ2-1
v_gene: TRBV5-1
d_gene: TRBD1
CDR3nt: TGCGCCACCAGAAAACGGGGCGGGACAGGGGCCGGGGATGAGCAGTTCTTC
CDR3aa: CATRKRGGTGAGDEQFF

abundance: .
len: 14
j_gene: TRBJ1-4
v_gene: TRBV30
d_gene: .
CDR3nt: TGTGCCTGGAGAGTTGGGGGGCTAAGGGAAAAACTGTTTTTT
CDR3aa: CAWRVGGLREKLFF

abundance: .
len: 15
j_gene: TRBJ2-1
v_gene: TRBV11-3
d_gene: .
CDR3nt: TGTGCCAGCAGCTCTGGACAGGCGGGATCCAATGAGCAGTTCTTC
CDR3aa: CASSSGQAGSNEQFF

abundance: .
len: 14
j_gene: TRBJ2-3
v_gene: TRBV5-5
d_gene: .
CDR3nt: TGTGCCAGCAGCTTCGGGGTTAGCGCAGATACGCAGTATTTT
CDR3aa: CASSFGVSADTQYF

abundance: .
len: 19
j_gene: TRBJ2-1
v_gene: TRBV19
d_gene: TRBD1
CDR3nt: TGTGCCAGTAGTCCAGGGGGCGAGTATTTGCCTAGCTCCTACAATGAGCAGTTCTTC
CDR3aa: CASSPGGEYLPSSYNEQFF

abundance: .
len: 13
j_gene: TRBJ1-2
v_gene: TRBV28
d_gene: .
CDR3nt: TGTGCCAGCAGTCCCTCGGTGGTCTATGGCTACACCTTC
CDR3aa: CASSPSVVYGYTF

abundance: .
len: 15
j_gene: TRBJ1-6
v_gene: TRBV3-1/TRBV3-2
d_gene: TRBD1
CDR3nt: TGTGCCAGCAGACAGGGGGCGCGGGAGGCTTCACCCCTCCACTTT
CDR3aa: CASRQGAREASPLHF

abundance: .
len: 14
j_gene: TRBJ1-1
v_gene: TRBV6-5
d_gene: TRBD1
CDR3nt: TGTGCCAGCAGTCACTCCGGCACAGGGGCTCAAGCTTTCTTT
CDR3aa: CASSHSGTGAQAFF

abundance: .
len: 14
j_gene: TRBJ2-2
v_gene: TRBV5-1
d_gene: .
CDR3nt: TGCGCCAGCAAGGACGGTACGAACACCGGGGAGCTGTTTTTT
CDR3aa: CASKDGTNTGELFF

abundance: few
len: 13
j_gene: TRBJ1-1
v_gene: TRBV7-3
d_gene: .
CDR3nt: TGTGCCAGCAGCTTACCGGGGGCTGGGGAAGCTTTCTTT
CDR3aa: CASSLPGAGEAFF

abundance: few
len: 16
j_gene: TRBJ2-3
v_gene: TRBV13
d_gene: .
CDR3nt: TGTGCCAGCGTAAAACTAGGCGGGGGCCACACAGATACGCAGTATTTT
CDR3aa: CASVKLGGGHTDTQYF

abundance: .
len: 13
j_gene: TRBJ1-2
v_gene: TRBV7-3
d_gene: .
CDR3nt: TGTGCCAGCAGCTTAGACAGGCAGGGAGGCTACACCTTC
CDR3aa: CASSLDRQGGYTF

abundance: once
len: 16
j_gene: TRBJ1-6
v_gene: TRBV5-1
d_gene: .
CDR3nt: TGCGCCAGCAGCCAGGACAGTCCGGCAGCTAATTCACCCCTCCACTTT
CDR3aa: CASSQDSPAANSPLHF

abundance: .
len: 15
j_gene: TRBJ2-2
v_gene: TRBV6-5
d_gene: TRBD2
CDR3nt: TGTGCCAGCAGCCGGGGACTAGCAGAGCCCGGGGAGCTGTTTTTT
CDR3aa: CASSRGLAEPGELFF

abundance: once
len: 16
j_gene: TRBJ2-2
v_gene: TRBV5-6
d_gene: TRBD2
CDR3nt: TGTGCCAGCAGCTTGGGACTAGCTTTTTTCCCCGGGGAGCTGTTTTTT
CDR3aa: CASSLGLAFFPGELFF

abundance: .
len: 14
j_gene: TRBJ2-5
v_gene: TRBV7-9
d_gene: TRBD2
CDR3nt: TGTGCCAGCAGCTTATCGGGAGGCGCAGAGACCCAATACTTC
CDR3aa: CASSLSGGAETQYF

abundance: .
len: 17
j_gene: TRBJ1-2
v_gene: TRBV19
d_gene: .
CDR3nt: TGTGCCAGTACCAGAAATCACGGGGGAGACAGATACTATGGCTACACCTTC
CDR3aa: CASTRNHGGDRYYGYTF

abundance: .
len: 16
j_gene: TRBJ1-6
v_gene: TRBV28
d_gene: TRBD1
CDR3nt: TGTGCCAGCAGTGGGGGCGGAAGGGGGCTTTATTCACCCCTCCACTTT
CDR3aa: CASSGGGRGLYSPLHF

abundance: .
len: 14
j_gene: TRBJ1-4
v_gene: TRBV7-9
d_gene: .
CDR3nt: TGTGCCAGCGCAGGGTCCGCAACTAATGAAAAACTGTTTTTT
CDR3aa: CASAGSATNEKLFF

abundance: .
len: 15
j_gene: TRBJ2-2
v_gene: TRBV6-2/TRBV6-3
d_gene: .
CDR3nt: TGTGCCAGCAGTTACTCGAGGGGTTTCGGCGGGGAGCTGTTTTTT
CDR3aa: CASSYSRGFGGELFF

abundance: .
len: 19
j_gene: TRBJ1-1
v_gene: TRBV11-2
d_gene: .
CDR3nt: TGTGCCAGCAGCTTAGATGGGGAGGGAGATTCAAGAATGAACACTGAAGCTTTCTTT
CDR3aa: CASSLDGEGDSRMNTEAFF

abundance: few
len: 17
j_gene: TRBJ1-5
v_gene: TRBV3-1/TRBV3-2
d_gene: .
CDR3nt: TGTGCCAGCAGCCAAGGGGTAGCAACTTATAGCAATCAGCCCCAGCATTTT
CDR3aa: CASSQGVATYSNQPQHF

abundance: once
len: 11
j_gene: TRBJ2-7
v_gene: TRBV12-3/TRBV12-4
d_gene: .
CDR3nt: TGTGCCAGCAGTCGTTATTACGAGCAGTACTTC
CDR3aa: CASSRYYEQYF

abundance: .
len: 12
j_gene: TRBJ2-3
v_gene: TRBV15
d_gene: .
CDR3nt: TGTGCCACCAGATTCCTCACAGATACGCAGTATTTT
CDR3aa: CATRFLTDTQYF